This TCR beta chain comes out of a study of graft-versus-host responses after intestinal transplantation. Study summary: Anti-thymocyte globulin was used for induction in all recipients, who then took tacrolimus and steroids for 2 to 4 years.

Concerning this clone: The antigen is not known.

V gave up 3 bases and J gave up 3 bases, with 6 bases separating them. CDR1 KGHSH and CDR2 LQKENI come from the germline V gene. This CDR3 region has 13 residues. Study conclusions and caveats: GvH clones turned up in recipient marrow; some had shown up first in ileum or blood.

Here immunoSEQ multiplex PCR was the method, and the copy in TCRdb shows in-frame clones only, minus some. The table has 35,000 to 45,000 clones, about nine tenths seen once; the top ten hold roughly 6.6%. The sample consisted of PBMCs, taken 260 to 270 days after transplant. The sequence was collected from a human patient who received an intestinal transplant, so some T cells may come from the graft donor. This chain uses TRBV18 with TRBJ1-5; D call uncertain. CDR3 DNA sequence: TGTGCCAGCTCACCTGACGCCAATCAGCCCCAGCATTTT. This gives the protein CASSPDANQPQHF.